A single sample is the source of the 9 T cell receptor beta chains below, sequenced in a study of CD8 T cells in Susac syndrome. Reverse transcription of roughly 0.5 to 1 ug RNA was carried out with random hexamers. TCRdb re-analysed the immunoSEQ multiplex PCR reads in MiXCR, keeping a single row per CDR3 protein. The sample holds a few hundred thousand distinct CDR3 sequences, approximately 85% seen once. The sample consisted of CD8+ T cells from PBMCs. The receptors were sampled from a human donor with multiple sclerosis.

The chain combines TRBV29-1 with TRBJ2-1, with D possibly being TRBD2 (6 bases). In germline, CDR1 is SQVTM, CDR2 ANQGSEA. This CDR3 comprises 15 residues. Trimming took 4 bases from V and 1 from J, leaving 14 bases between them. CDR3 nucleotide sequence: TGCAGCGTTGGATCGGGACTTCCATCCTACAATGAGCAGTTCTTC. Translated, it gives CSVGSGLPSYNEQFF.

The V gene is TRBV6-6, the J gene TRBJ2-3, with unresolved D. This CDR3 is 13 amino acids long. From germline, CDR1 is MNHNY and CDR2 SVGAGI (reference sequence). Trimming took off 5 bases at V and 3 bases at J, with 9 bases between the two ends. CDR3 bases: TGTGCCAGCAGTCCGGTGGTTACAGATACGCAGTATTTT. Translated, it gives CASSPVVTDTQYF.

This rearrangement joins TRBV7-8 to TRBJ1-1; a possible D gene is TRBD1 (6 bases). Germline CDR1 and CDR2: SGHVS and FQNEAQ. V lost 4 bases, J lost 1 base, and 16 bases lay in between. This CDR3 has 16 amino acids. CDR3 DNA sequence: TGTGCCAGCAGCTCCGCTCAGGGGCTTGGGAACACTGAAGCTTTCTTT. Translating it yields CASSSAQGLGNTEAFF.

The V and J genes are TRBV5-5 and TRBJ1-1, with 8 bases matching TRBD1. J was trimmed by 5 bases and V by 3 bases; bases with no gene match: 6. The germline gives CDR1 SGHKS, CDR2 YYEKEE (reference sequence). This CDR3 is built from 14 residues. DNA of the CDR3: TGTGCCAGCAGCTGGGGGACAGGTTGGACTGAAGCTTTCTTT. This gives the protein CASSWGTGWTEAFF.

This rearrangement joins TRBV3-1 to TRBJ2-1, with D perhaps matching TRBD2 (5 bases). V lost 0 bases and J lost 4, with 13 bases in between. The CDR3 has 16 residues. Germline V gene sequence: CDR1 LGHDT, CDR2 YNNKEL (reference sequence). The CDR3 sequence is CASSQDMGGYYNEQFF. The CDR3 region has the DNA TGTGCCAGCAGCCAAGATATGGGCGGGTATTACAATGAGCAGTTCTTC.

This clonotype has just one count. The rearrangement links TRBV4-1 to TRBJ2-3; 9 bases align to TRBD1. Germline V CDR1 and CDR2: MGHRA, YSYEKL. J was trimmed by 2 bases and V by 7 bases; bases with no gene match: 4. CDR3 length: 14 amino acids. This chain's CDR3 is CASNGQGNTDTQYF. In nucleotides, the CDR3 is TGCGCCAGCAACGGACAGGGGAACACAGATACGCAGTATTTT.

Only one count was recorded for this clonotype. The rearrangement joins TRBV12-3 or TRBV12-4 to TRBJ2-3; tentative D call: TRBD2 (7 bases). CDR3 length: 17 residues. The V end was cut by 5 bases, the J end by 0 bases, with 18 bases between. The CDR3 nucleotides are TGTGCCAGCAGTCCCCAGGGGCAGCGGGATAGCACAGATACGCAGTATTTT. Translation: CASSPQGQRDSTDTQYF.

The CDR3 loop reads CSVDMMGGQYF. The DNA of the CDR3 is TGCAGCGTTGATATGATGGGAGGGCAGTACTTC. V is TRBV29-1 and J is TRBJ2-7, with D possibly matching TRBD2 (6 bases). This CDR3 has 11 residues. V was shortened by 3 bases and J by 9 bases, with 12 bases between the two germline ends. CDR1 SQVTM and CDR2 ANQGSEA come from the germline V gene.

This clonotype was recorded a few times. The CDR3 carries no conserved terminal phenylalanine or tryptophan, so it likely arises from a read error. V gene TRBV6-1 combines with J gene TRBJ2-1, with D possibly being TRBD1 (6 bases). This CDR3 region has 13 residues. Trimming pared 6 bases from V and 5 bases from J, leaving 11 bases between. Germline CDR1 MNHNS, CDR2 SASEGT. For the CDR3, the DNA is TGTGCCAGCAGAATCGGGACAAACAATGAGCAGTTCCTC. Its translation: CASRIGTNNEQFL.